This T cell receptor (beta chain) was profiled in a study of human T cells and chemical hapten exposure. Overall study context: Patch tests containing 0.01% DPC, applied to the upper back, were read at 6 days.

TCRdb re-called the RACE reads through MiXCR, storing one row per CDR3 protein. The table records fewer than 400,000 distinct CDR3 sequences, about 7% of them present only once. In its sample, this clonotype was seen many times. As to time point: patch test 1, 2 weeks after DPC sensitization. The sample's treatment: therapeutic diphenylcyclopropenone sensitization with weekly scalp DPC. The CDR3 runs 18 residues. Germline lookup yields CDR1 MNHEY and CDR2 SVGEGT. The junction had 6 bases not matched to a gene; V was cut back by 0 bases and J by 4 bases. The source was whole blood, collected in connection with sensitization to the hapten diphenylcyclopropenone (DPC). This chain links TRBV6-2 or TRBV6-3 with TRBJ2-6; 10 bases are a match to TRBD1. This clonotype was sampled from a woman between 18 and 29 years old with alopecia areata. Some clones in this sample may be carry-over from other donors' samples. The CDR3 is CASSYSTGQGSGANVLTF. DNA of the CDR3: TGTGCCAGCAGTTACTCGACGGGACAGGGGTCCGGGGCCAACGTCCTGACTTTC.